These T cell receptor beta chains were read from a single sample in a study of T-cell reconstitution after alpha-beta-depleted transplantation in children. TCRdb re-called the PCR reads through MiXCR, storing one row per CDR3 protein. The sample records about 91,000 distinct CDR3 sequences, roughly 8% being singletons. The sequencing used PBMCs from the stem cell graft donor, collected from the stem cell graft. The source of these receptors is a human donor who donated a stem cell graft to a child with congenital amegakaryocytic thrombocytopenia. The CDR3 runs from the conserved cysteine through the conserved F or W. The D gene is left open where the match is weak. The size entry is marked missing in some rows and otherwise reads once, few, many or a size class.

CDR3aa | CDR3nt | v_gene | d_gene | abundance | j_gene
CAWSLGSGEQFF | TGTGCCTGGAGTCTTGGAAGTGGGGAGCAGTTCTTC | TRBV30 | . | many | TRBJ2-1
CASSFREGLNEQYF | TGTGCCAGCAGCTTCCGGGAGGGCCTCAACGAGCAGTACTTC | TRBV13 | TRBD2 | many | TRBJ2-7
CATSDQIQETQYF | TGTGCCACCAGTGATCAAATACAAGAGACCCAGTACTTC | TRBV24-1 | . | many | TRBJ2-5
CASSTEEGIDEQFF | TGTGCCAGCAGCACTGAGGAGGGAATCGATGAGCAGTTCTTC | TRBV12-3/TRBV12-4 | . | many | TRBJ2-1
CASSGATGVNTEAFF | TGTGCCAGCAGTGGGGCAACAGGGGTGAACACTGAAGCTTTCTTT | TRBV6-1 | TRBD1 | many | TRBJ1-1
CASSLGLAGALSTDTQYF | TGCGCCAGCAGCTTGGGGCTAGCGGGGGCTCTTAGCACAGATACGCAGTATTTT | TRBV5-1 | TRBD2 | many | TRBJ2-3
CASSQEWLAQGLMNIQYF | TGTGCCAGCAGCCAAGAGTGGTTGGCGCAGGGTCTAATGAACATTCAGTACTTC | TRBV4-2 | . | . | TRBJ2-4
CSASPHNEQFF | TGCAGTGCTAGTCCCCACAATGAGCAGTTCTTC | TRBV20-1 | . | many | TRBJ2-1
CSASRANSGVMNTEAFF | TGCAGTGCTAGCCGGGCTAACAGCGGAGTCATGAACACTGAAGCTTTCTTT | TRBV20-1 | . | . | TRBJ1-1
CSARDRGEAFSGANVLTF | TGCAGTGCTAGAGATCGCGGGGAAGCTTTTTCTGGGGCCAACGTCCTGACTTTC | TRBV20-1 | . | many | TRBJ2-6
CASSVRMETQYF | TGTGCCAGCAGTGTCCGGATGGAGACCCAGTACTTC | TRBV6-1 | . | many | TRBJ2-5
CASSSRLAGDNEQFF | TGTGCCAGCAGCTCTAGACTAGCGGGGGACAATGAGCAGTTCTTC | TRBV7-6 | TRBD2 | many | TRBJ2-1
CASSQDRWVPYEQYF | TGTGCCAGCAGCCAAGATAGGTGGGTACCCTACGAGCAGTACTTC | TRBV3-1 | . | many | TRBJ2-7
CASSPGRILEQFF | TGTGCCAGCTCACCAGGACGGATCCTTGAGCAGTTCTTC | TRBV18 | . | . | TRBJ2-1
CASSHGTSGGNTDTQYF | TGTGCCAGCAGCCACGGGACTAGCGGGGGAAACACAGATACGCAGTATTTT | TRBV6-2/TRBV6-3 | TRBD2 | many | TRBJ2-3
CASSQSRTGHNSPLHF | TGTGCCAGCAGCCAATCCCGGACAGGGCACAATTCACCCCTCCACTTT | TRBV3-1 | TRBD1 | . | TRBJ1-6
CSAHPWGQETQYF | TGCAGTGCACACCCCTGGGGACAAGAGACCCAGTACTTC | TRBV20-1 | . | many | TRBJ2-5
CASSWTSGRSSYNEQFF | TGCGCCAGCAGCTGGACTAGCGGGAGGAGCTCCTACAATGAGCAGTTCTTC | TRBV5-1 | TRBD2 | many | TRBJ2-1
CASSGHGSTSYNSPLHF | TGTGCCAGCAGTGGGCACGGGAGTACCTCCTATAATTCACCCCTCCACTTT | TRBV25-1 | . | many | TRBJ1-6
CASSPGSSGNEQFF | TGTGCCAGCAGCCCAGGGTCTAGCGGGAATGAGCAGTTCTTC | TRBV7-9 | TRBD2 | few | TRBJ2-1
CASSVGGFTDTQYF | TGTGCCAGCAGCGTGGGTGGATTCACAGATACGCAGTATTTT | TRBV7-9 | . | many | TRBJ2-3
CASSFSGLAGAREQYF | TGTGCCAGCAGCTTTAGTGGATTAGCGGGAGCTCGCGAGCAGTACTTC | TRBV7-8 | TRBD2 | . | TRBJ2-7
CASSPPGGRSDEQFF | TGTGCCAGCTCACCACCGGGCGGGAGGTCGGATGAGCAGTTCTTC | TRBV18 | TRBD2 | many | TRBJ2-1
CASSPRGTSTNEQFF | TGTGCCAGCAGTCCCCGGGGGACTAGCACCAATGAGCAGTTCTTC | TRBV12-3/TRBV12-4 | TRBD2 | many | TRBJ2-1
CSATRGEPYGYTF | TGCAGTGCTACCCGAGGGGAACCGTATGGCTACACCTTC | TRBV20-1 | . | many | TRBJ1-2
CASSGGVITEAFF | TGTGCCAGCAGCGGAGGGGTGATCACTGAAGCTTTCTTT | TRBV9 | . | many | TRBJ1-1
CASSGAGQESSGANVLTF | TGCGCCAGCAGCGGCGCGGGACAGGAGAGCTCTGGGGCCAACGTCCTGACTTTC | TRBV5-1 | TRBD1 | many | TRBJ2-6
CASSPGTGVNYGYTF | TGTGCCAGCTCACCAGGAACAGGGGTCAACTATGGCTACACCTTC | TRBV18 | TRBD1 | many | TRBJ1-2
CASSLGPSDTGELFF | TGCGCCAGCAGCTTGGGTCCGAGTGACACCGGGGAGCTGTTTTTT | TRBV5-1 | . | many | TRBJ2-2
CASGAGTGFSGNTIYF | TGTGCCTCGGGGGCCGGGACAGGGTTCTCTGGAAACACCATATATTTT | TRBV30 | TRBD1 | . | TRBJ1-3
CASSRGTGGTQYF | TGTGCCAGCAGCCGTGGGACAGGAGGGACCCAGTACTTC | TRBV7-8 | TRBD1 | many | TRBJ2-5
CAWTTLLRGNGYTF | TGTGCCTGGACCACCCTCCTGCGGGGGAACGGCTACACCTTC | TRBV30 | . | many | TRBJ1-2
CASSPDGGARPDTQYF | TGTGCCAGCTCACCCGACGGGGGGGCCCGCCCAGATACGCAGTATTTT | TRBV18 | TRBD2 | . | TRBJ2-3
CSAGGAGGIAETQYF | TGCAGTGCAGGCGGGGCGGGGGGGATCGCGGAGACCCAGTACTTC | TRBV20-1 | TRBD2 | many | TRBJ2-5
CASSLVSGGSYNEQFF | TGTGCCAGCAGTTTAGTATCGGGGGGCTCCTACAATGAGCAGTTCTTC | TRBV28 | TRBD2 | many | TRBJ2-1
CSAPPGGPEAFF | TGCAGTGCACCCCCAGGGGGGCCAGAAGCTTTCTTT | TRBV20-1 | TRBD1 | few | TRBJ1-1
CASSFIDRDTEAFF | TGTGCCAGCAGCTTTATTGACAGGGACACTGAAGCTTTCTTT | TRBV5-6 | TRBD1 | many | TRBJ1-1
CTARVRLNTEAFF | TGCACTGCTAGAGTTCGGCTGAACACTGAAGCTTTCTTT | TRBV20-1 | . | . | TRBJ1-1
CASSLTTSGGTDTQYF | TGCGCCAGCAGTCTAACGACTAGCGGGGGCACAGATACGCAGTATTTT | TRBV4-1 | TRBD2 | medium-sized | TRBJ2-3
CASSERRQETQYF | TGTGCCAGCAGTGAACGCAGACAAGAGACCCAGTACTTC | TRBV2 | . | many | TRBJ2-5
CASSEYTEAFF | TGTGCCAGCAGTGAATACACTGAAGCTTTCTTT | TRBV6-1 | . | . | TRBJ1-1
CASSFAGSKSYEQYF | TGTGCCAGCAGTTTTGCAGGCAGTAAGTCCTACGAGCAGTACTTC | TRBV28 | . | many | TRBJ2-7
CASSRGLGMYEQYF | TGTGCCAGCAGCCGCGGACTAGGAATGTACGAGCAGTACTTC | TRBV12-3/TRBV12-4 | TRBD2 | many | TRBJ2-7
CAISLGPGRDAYEQYF | TGTGCCATCAGCCTGGGGCCGGGACGGGACGCCTACGAGCAGTACTTC | TRBV5-5 | . | . | TRBJ2-7
CASTLGLAGGHNEQFF | TGTGCCAGCACCCTGGGACTAGCGGGAGGTCACAATGAGCAGTTCTTC | TRBV11-1 | TRBD2 | many | TRBJ2-1
CASSQFEDTDTQYF | TGTGCCAGCAGCCAGTTCGAGGACACAGATACGCAGTATTTT | TRBV4-2 | . | many | TRBJ2-3
CASSRRTGANTEAFF | TGTGCCAGCAGCCGGCGGACAGGGGCGAACACTGAAGCTTTCTTT | TRBV6-2/TRBV6-3 | TRBD1 | . | TRBJ1-1
CASSPTPSTIYF | TGTGCCAGCAGCCCGACACCGAGCACCATATATTTT | TRBV7-2 | . | many | TRBJ1-3
CASSQGVGLETQYF | TGTGCCAGCAGCCAAGGGGTCGGGTTGGAGACCCAGTACTTC | TRBV3-1 | . | many | TRBJ2-5
CASSQNGRILDEKLFF | TGTGCCAGCAGCCAAAACGGGAGAATCTTGGATGAAAAACTGTTTTTT | TRBV16 | . | few | TRBJ1-4
CARGPGGFGTEAFF | TGTGCCAGGGGCCCCGGGGGGTTCGGCACTGAAGCTTTCTTT | TRBV5-3 | . | . | TRBJ1-1
CASSLGQGATDTQYF | TGTGCCAGCAGCTTGGGACAGGGTGCGACAGATACGCAGTATTTT | TRBV5-5 | TRBD1 | few | TRBJ2-3
CASSESSGRLNTGELFF | TGTGCCAGCAGTGAATCTAGCGGGAGGTTGAACACCGGGGAGCTGTTTTTT | TRBV2 | TRBD2 | many | TRBJ2-2